This section outlines one T cell receptor beta chain sequence together with its context. The antigen it binds to is not known. Base qualities are not at hand, and no much larger clone is one base apart. The CDR3 numbers 18 residues from cysteine through phenylalanine. Only CDR3 DNA remains: 54 bases, in frame from the first base. V and J lose 2 bases and 8 bases, and a span of 27 bases separates them. Sequences LNHDA (CDR1) and SQIVND (CDR2) are obtained from the germline V gene (reference sequence). This specimen comes from a study of cytomegalovirus exposure and HLA in healthy donors (dated by TCRdb to 2016 to 2017). Notes on the research overall: In an earlier analysis of fewer than 750 of the donors, 250 to 350 Gb of sequence data and 90 million to 120 million unique TCR beta sequences from 150 million to 200 million T cells were reported. Around 320 gigabases of sequencing data and tens of millions of unique TCR sequences were included in an early release covering roughly 700 HLA-typed donors. Of the approximately 400 genotyped donors, about 84% fell in the genetic ancestry cluster associated with self-reported Caucasian donors. The study aimed to test whether signatures of past pathogen exposure could be identified by cataloging public T cell receptors. The study used immunosequencing to profile the T cell repertoires of under 700 subjects and linked those repertoires to cytomegalovirus serostatus. Besides the first cohort of 666 subjects, a separate validation cohort made up of roughly 120 different subjects was used. The study combined high-throughput TCR immunosequencing, statistical association of individual TCRs with disease status, and machine learning to predict cytomegalovirus infection status. To study patterns of TCR occurrence, a later analysis re-analyzed previously published TCR beta repertoires from 666 donors and added high-resolution HLA genotyping. Rather than drawing on any new phenotypic data, the later analysis identified candidate immune exposures from TCR beta sequences and the way those sequences occurred across donors. In an earlier analysis of 587 of the donors, high-throughput TCR beta sequencing was used to judge whether each TCR beta V gene segment behaved as functional or pseudogenic. Donor age, sex, ethnicity and CMV serostatus were compiled together with the repertoire data. In a later genetic analysis, genome-wide SNP genotypes for 398 of the 666 donors were used, and that subset was treated as a discovery cohort. Every repertoire in the discovery cohort had been generated on one and the same sequencing platform. Class I and class II HLA loci were covered by the typing at four-digit resolution. The number of typed donors differed by locus: about 629-640 for A, B, C, DRB1 and DQB1; about 520 for DQA1; some 610 for DPA1; and some 470 for DPB1. A few DR-DQ haplotypes were handled as single units for association and clustering because linkage in the cohort was strong. Across some 400 genotyped donors of the cohort, an average of about 200,000 unique TCR beta nucleotide sequences per donor were sequenced, and about a sixth of those sequences were non-productive. General conclusions and limits of the study: Roughly uniform sequencing depth across donors was assumed in presence/absence analyses, although this assumption may not hold. The authors suggested that the approach could potentially be generalized to other disease states and immunological phenotypes. While some public TCRs were present in many individuals, most TCR sequences turned up only very rarely across donors. A cluster of highly shared sequence variants was judged likely to represent a technical artifact of the sequencing pipeline. The 87-base-pair reads could not distinguish some IMGT-functional V segments, including TRBV6-2 and TRBV6-3, so those segments were excluded. A later genetic analysis reported fewer N-insertions in productive TCRs among donors in an Asian-associated ancestry cluster than the approximately 670-donor mean. When HLA alleles, especially DR and DQ, strongly co-occurred, TCR associations were difficult to assign to individual alleles. According to a later analysis, parvovirus B19, influenza, CMV and Epstein-Barr virus appeared linked to several top co-occurrence clusters. In a later analysis, TCR association rates were found to vary across HLA loci, with the most associated TCRs seen for DRB1 alleles and the fewest for HLA-C alleles. For the cohort, immune exposure information was limited to CMV serostatus. A total of roughly 160 TCR beta chains were listed by the study as associated with cytomegalovirus. Compared with equally common non-associated chains, HLA-associated TCR beta chains in a later analysis were more clonally expanded and had lower generation probabilities. An association between a missense DCLRE1C variant and V-gene and J-gene trimming of TCR beta chains was found in a later genetic analysis and replicated in an independent cohort. In a later analysis, 16,951 TCR beta sequences were associated with specific HLA alleles at a false discovery rate of 0.05. Cytomegalovirus status was reported to be diagnosed by the classifier with high specificity and sensitivity in both the original and validation cohorts. HLA typing was unavailable for some donors at each locus, so association tests used only the typed subset. The cohort was sequenced for TCR beta chains only, and without alpha or paired-chain data the features that could be detected were limited. Correlated functional status among segregating V segments might reflect linkage disequilibrium, but an unknown experimental factor could not be ruled out. The earlier analysis of 587 of the donors excluded approximately 17 rarely observed V segments, including chromosome 9 orphons, because counts were too low. In an earlier analysis of about 550 of the donors, most TCR beta V segments were observed in productive rearrangements about 90% or about 30% of the time, broadly matching IMGT annotations. Most CMV-associated TCR beta chains appeared to be HLA-restricted in a later analysis, and the HLA associations seemed to be driven largely by CMV exposure. A further reported finding was that TCR beta sequences accurately predicted the HLA-A and HLA-B alleles for most subjects in the first cohort. In vitro tests confirmed that a few of the cytomegalovirus-associated TCR beta chains recognize cytomegalovirus antigens.

Libraries were built with the immunoSEQ multiplex PCR assay. For the multiplex PCR, a mixture combining 60 forward primers for TCR Vbeta segments and 13 reverse primers for TCR Jbeta segments was used. The CDR3 region of rearranged TCR beta genes was amplified from genomic DNA by a multiplex PCR assay. Amplified TCR beta libraries were sequenced as 87-base-pair reads on the Illumina HiSeq System. The published analysis was carried out like this. In a later analysis, approximately 74 million unique TCR beta chains were counted across the approximately 670 repertoires, and around 11 million of these chains were shared by at least two donors. Raw reads were error-corrected and collapsed into unique sequences by a nearest-neighbor algorithm in which closely related sequences were merged to remove PCR and sequencing errors. CDR3 sequences were aligned to IMGT reference sequences to assign V, D and J gene segments. Each retained sequence needed at least a six-nucleotide match to both a V gene segment and a J gene segment. Rearrangements were called productive when the CDR3 lacked stop codons and stayed in frame with V and J; all others were non-productive. Following IMGT convention, CDR3 was defined as the stretch from the second conserved V-encoded cysteine to the conserved J-encoded phenylalanine. The earlier analysis of a few hundred of the donors excluded any sequence lacking an unambiguous match to a single V gene segment. In an earlier analysis of several hundred of the donors, V segments were called functional above 56.7% productive rearrangements and were called segregating when the between-donor standard deviation exceeded 5%. A statistical classification framework was built to diagnose cytomegalovirus status from the catalog of TCR beta chain sequences. In a later analysis, V and J genes were assigned by comparing TCR nucleotide sequences against IMGT/GENE-DB human TR gene sequences. A later analysis assigned CDR3 sequences and most-parsimonious VDJ recombination scenarios with the TCRdist pipeline. In a later analysis, each TCR beta chain was defined by its CDR3 amino acid sequence together with its V-gene family, and reads lacking a unique V-gene family were excluded. A later analysis removed 592 highly shared, low-generation-probability nucleotide sequences to deal with suspected cross-contamination and a sequencing artifact. A later analysis calculated a clonal expansion index for each public chain from normalized within-repertoire ranks of inferred template counts. In a later analysis, generation probabilities were computed using a VDJ recombination model fitted to out-of-frame rearrangements, and the results were checked against IGoR. Hypergeometric tests were used in a later analysis to score TCR-TCR, TCR-HLA and TCR-CMV co-occurrence, with a repertoire-size bias correction applied to the TCR pairs. False discovery rates were estimated in a later analysis by permuting HLA or CMV assignments 20 times. In a later analysis, co-occurring TCRs were grouped using DBSCAN, with TCRdist sequence similarity added in when clustering inside HLA-allele-positive subsets. Co-occurrence clustering excluded repertoires with fewer than 30,000 or more than 120,000 public chains, plus five with anomalous nucleotide sharing. The table was pulled from immuneACCESS by TCRdb, which kept in-frame rearrangements only. Such tables lose some clones; where checked, under half of the loss comes from unresolved V genes, and the rest has no known cause. V and J calls and clone size are those listed in that table; D and trimming were worked out from the DNA. Across this sample there are 75,000 to 100,000 clones, with around 72% seen only once. The top ten clones comprise more than 3% of the sample.

The cohort comprised around 690 healthy bone marrow donors. At the time of sampling, all cohort members were nominally healthy, though unrecorded immune exposures were likely present. The donor tested CMV seronegative, placing the donor among the 350 to 400 seronegative members of the cohort. Each donor provided a peripheral blood sample, and peripheral blood mononuclear cells were used for TCR beta sequencing. Genomic DNA extraction from the blood cell samples was performed with the Qiagen DNeasy Blood Extraction Kit. Sequencing was done on a sample of PBMCs. In this chain, TRBV19 is recombined with TRBJ1-2, with the D gene uncertain. The clonotype comes from a man aged 35-49 years in good health and CMV-seronegative. CDR3 region: CASSIQLSAGIARGGYTF. The DNA sequence reads TGTGCCAGTAGTATACAGTTATCGGCCGGGATCGCCAGAGGAGGCTACACCTTC.